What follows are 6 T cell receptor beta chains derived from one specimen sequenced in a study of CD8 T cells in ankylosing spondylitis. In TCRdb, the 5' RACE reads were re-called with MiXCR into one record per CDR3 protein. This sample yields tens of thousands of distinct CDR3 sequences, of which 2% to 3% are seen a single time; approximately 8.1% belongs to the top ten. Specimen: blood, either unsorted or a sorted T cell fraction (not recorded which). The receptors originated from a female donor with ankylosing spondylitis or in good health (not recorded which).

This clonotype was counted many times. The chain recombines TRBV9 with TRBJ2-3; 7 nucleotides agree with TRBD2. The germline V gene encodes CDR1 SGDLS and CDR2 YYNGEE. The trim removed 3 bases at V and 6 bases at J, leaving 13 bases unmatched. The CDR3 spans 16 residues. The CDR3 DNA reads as TGTGCCAGCAGCGCCCCATCAAGCGGGGTTAAGGATACGCAGTATTTT. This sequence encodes CASSAPSSGVKDTQYF.

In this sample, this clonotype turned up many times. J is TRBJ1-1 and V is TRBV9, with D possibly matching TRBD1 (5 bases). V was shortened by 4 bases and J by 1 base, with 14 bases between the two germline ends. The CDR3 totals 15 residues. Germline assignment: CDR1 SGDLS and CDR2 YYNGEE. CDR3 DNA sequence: TGTGCCAGCAGCCCCCACCTGGACACGAACACTGAAGCTTTCTTT. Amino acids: CASSPHLDTNTEAFF.

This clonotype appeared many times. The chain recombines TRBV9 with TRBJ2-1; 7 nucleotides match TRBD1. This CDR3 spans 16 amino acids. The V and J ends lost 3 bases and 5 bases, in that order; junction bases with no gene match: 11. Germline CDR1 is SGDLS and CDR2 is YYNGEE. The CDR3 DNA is TGTGCCAGCAGCGGAAAGACAGGGACCCTTAACAATGAGCAGTTCTTC. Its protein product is CASSGKTGTLNNEQFF.

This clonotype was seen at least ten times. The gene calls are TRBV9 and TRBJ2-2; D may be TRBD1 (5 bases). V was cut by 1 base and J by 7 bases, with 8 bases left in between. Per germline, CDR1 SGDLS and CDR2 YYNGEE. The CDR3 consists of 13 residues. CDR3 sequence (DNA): TGTGCCAGCAGCGTACAGGGCAACGGGGAGCTGTTTTTT. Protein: CASSVQGNGELFF.

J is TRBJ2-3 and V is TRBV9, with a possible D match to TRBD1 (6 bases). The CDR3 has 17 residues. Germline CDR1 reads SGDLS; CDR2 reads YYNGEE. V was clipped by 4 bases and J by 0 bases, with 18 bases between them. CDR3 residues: CASSTALGGPSTDTQYF. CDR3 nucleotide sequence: TGTGCCAGCAGCACAGCACTAGGGGGACCTAGCACAGATACGCAGTATTTT.

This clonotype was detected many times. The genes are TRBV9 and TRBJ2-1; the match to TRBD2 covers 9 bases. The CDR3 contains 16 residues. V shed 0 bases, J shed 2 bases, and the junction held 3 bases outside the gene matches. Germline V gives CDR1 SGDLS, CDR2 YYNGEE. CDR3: CASSVGLADAYNEQFF. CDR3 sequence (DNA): TGTGCCAGCAGCGTAGGACTAGCGGACGCCTACAATGAGCAGTTCTTC.